Sequencing of this TCR beta chain was carried out in a study of patients and donors after allogeneic stem cell transplantation. TCRdb ran MiXCR on the RT-PCR reads and lists one entry per CDR3 protein. The data hold about 960,000 distinct CDR3 sequences, with under 20% observed a single time. V lost 3 bases and J lost 3; bases outside the gene matches: 6. Germline V gives CDR1 SGDLS, CDR2 YYNGEE. The CDR3 covers 15 residues. The source is a human donor who was either an allogeneic HSCT recipient or a stem cell or donor lymphocyte infusion donor (not recorded which). It is not recorded whose cells these are; they may come from a transplant donor. V and J are TRBV9 and TRBJ2-3, with 8 bases identical to TRBD2. What was sequenced was blood, either unsorted or a sorted T cell fraction (not recorded which). The CDR3 nucleotides read TGTGCCAGCAGCGCCGGGGGGGCCGAGACAGATACGCAGTATTTT. Translating gives CASSAGGAETDTQYF.